The 11 T cell receptor delta chains given below trace back to one sample, sequenced in a study of delta chains in infants with herpesvirus infections. TCR cDNA was made from PBMC RNA with gamma- and delta-chain-specific primers. TCRdb reanalyzed the RT-PCR reads using CATT. This sample has roughly 800 delta-chain clones; 15% to 19% occur once, and the top ten carry about 10%. The material was peripheral blood, obtained at time point 1 of longitudinal follow-up. The receptors stem from a human donor who was a Ugandan infant, either HIV-exposed or HIV-unexposed (not recorded which).

This clone was observed a handful of times. This may stem from a read error, because a much larger clone lies one nucleotide away. The chain is built from TRDV1 and TRDJ3; 8 bases are shared with TRDD3. Germline CDR1 reads TSWWSYY; CDR2 reads QGS. Trimming at V came to 8 bases and at J to 2 bases, leaving 23 bases not matched to a gene. This CDR3 region has 22 residues. CDR3 coding DNA: TGTGCTCTTAGGCTATGGGTGGGGCCCGCTGGGGGACATACCTGGGACACCCGACAGATGTTTTTC. This translates into CALRLWVGPAGGHTWDTRQMFF.

Remarks on this clone: A read error is the likely source, as a far larger clone sits one nucleotide away. Other nucleotide sequences from this sample produce the same CDR3. The chain joins TRDV1 to TRDJ1; the match to TRDD3 covers 12 bases. The J segment lost 3 bases and the V segment lost 3 bases, leaving 20 bases of the junction unmatched. The CDR3 spans 21 residues. Looked up from germline, CDR1 is TSWWSYY and CDR2 is QGS. CDR3 protein: CALGETIGTGIDWGIPDKLIF. Written as DNA, the CDR3 is TGTGCTCTTGGGGAGACCATCGGAACCGGTATCGACTGGGGGATACCCGATAAACTCATCTTT.

As concerns this clone: A far larger clone is a single base away, which makes a read error likely. The chain carries TRDV2 and TRDJ3, with TRDD3 identical over 11 bases. No J gene is reported in TCRdb; it was inferred here by comparing the DNA with germline. This CDR3 comprises 21 residues. In germline, CDR1 is GEAIGNYY, CDR2 EKD. Here the CDR3 DNA reads TGTGCCTGTGACACCGGGTGGGGGATACGCGACCCCTCCTGGGACGCCCGACAGATGTTTTTC. Its translation is CACDTGWGIRDPSWDARQMFF.

This clone is labeled large. The chain joins TRDV1 to TRDJ1; D possibly matches TRDD2 or TRDD3 (9 bases each). With 0 bases removed from V and 3 bases from J, the gap between germline ends came to 29 bases. The CDR3 extends over 21 amino acids. Germline V gene data show CDR1 as TSWWSYY and CDR2 as QGS. CDR3 DNA sequence: TGTGCTCTTGGGGAACTTGGACCTTCCTACGGTCCTGGGGGATGGGCCGATAAACTCATCTTT. As protein: CALGELGPSYGPGGWADKLIF.

Notes on this clone: A much larger clone differs from this one at a single base, so this may be a read error. V and J are TRDV2 and TRDJ3; TRDD3 aligns across 10 bases. The J gene is absent in TCRdb and was assigned here via DNA matching to germline. This CDR3 has 20 residues. The germline gives CDR1 GEAIGNYY, CDR2 EKD. The CDR3 here is CACDTFGGYRSSWDARQMFF. DNA for the CDR3: TGTGCCTGTGACACTTTTGGGGGATACAGAAGCTCCTGGGACGCCCGACAGATGTTTTTC.

Concerning this clone: With a far larger clone one base away, a read error is the likely cause. TRAV38-2/DV8 is the V gene, and the J gene was not called; TRDD3, the table's D call, lacks a check against the DNA. The CDR3 sequence is 21 residues long. CDR1 TSESDYY and CDR2 QEAYKQQN come from the germline V gene. The CDR3 bases are TGTGCTTATAATTGGGAGCCTCCACTGGGGGATACAAACCTGTACACCGATAAACGCATCTTT. Translation: CAYNWEPPLGDTNLYTDKRIF.

This clone was seen a handful of times. Since a far larger clone is one base different, this is likely a read error. The V call is TRDV1, the J call TRDJ1; D perhaps matches TRDD3 (8 bases). Deletions cut 5 bases from V and 7 bases from J, with 35 bases between. Germline loops: CDR1 TSWWSYY, CDR2 QGS. This CDR3 is 20 amino acids long. Here the CDR3 DNA reads TGTGCTCTTGGGCCCAAAGGGGGATTCCTACCGGTCGCTGGGGGAGGTAAACTCATCTTT. Translating gives CALGPKGGFLPVAGGGKLIF.

The CDR3 DNA follows: TGTGCAGCAAGCGTCCCTACCCATTGGGGGATAAGCAAAACCGATAAACTCATCTTT. As protein: CAASVPTHWGISKTDKLIF. The chain joins TRAV29/DV5 to TRDJ1; TRDD3 matches at 9 bases. Here the J gene came from matching the DNA to germline, since TCRdb omits it. This CDR3 spans 19 amino acids. The germline V gene encodes CDR1 NSMFDY and CDR2 ISSIKDK. V shed 0 bases, J shed 2 bases, and the junction held 17 bases outside the gene matches.

Notes on this clone: A much larger clone lies a single base off, so this may be a read error. The J gene is TRDJ2, the V gene TRDV2; 11 bases align to TRDD3. CDR3 length equals 16 residues. Looked up from germline, CDR1 is GEAIGNYY and CDR2 is EKD. The CDR3 reads CACDALLGDKTAQRFF. The DNA for the CDR3 is TGTGCCTGTGACGCATTACTGGGGGATAAGACAGCACAACGCTTCTTT.

By share of the sample, this clone is large. This chain joins TRDV1 and TRDJ1; 8 bases are a match to TRDD3. Looked up from germline, CDR1 is TSWWSYY and CDR2 is QGS. The CDR3 runs 17 residues. The V gene end was trimmed by 1 base and the J gene end by 4 bases; junction bases not matched to a gene: 11. CDR3 sequence: CALGEQFRPGDNDKLIF. CDR3 nucleotides: TGTGCTCTTGGGGAACAATTCCGCCCGGGGGATAACGATAAACTCATCTTT.

This clone is medium-sized (0.01 to 0.1%) within its sample. V usage is TRDV1 and J usage is TRDJ1, with TRDD3 as a possible D gene (5 bases). With 4 bases removed from V and 0 bases from J, the gap between germline ends came to 21 bases. This CDR3 contains 18 residues. The V gene's germline CDR1 is TSWWSYY and CDR2 QGS. The CDR3 here is CALGAYRGGFKYTDKLIF. CDR3 DNA: TGTGCTCTTGGGGCCTATAGAGGGGGGTTCAAGTACACCGATAAACTCATCTTT.